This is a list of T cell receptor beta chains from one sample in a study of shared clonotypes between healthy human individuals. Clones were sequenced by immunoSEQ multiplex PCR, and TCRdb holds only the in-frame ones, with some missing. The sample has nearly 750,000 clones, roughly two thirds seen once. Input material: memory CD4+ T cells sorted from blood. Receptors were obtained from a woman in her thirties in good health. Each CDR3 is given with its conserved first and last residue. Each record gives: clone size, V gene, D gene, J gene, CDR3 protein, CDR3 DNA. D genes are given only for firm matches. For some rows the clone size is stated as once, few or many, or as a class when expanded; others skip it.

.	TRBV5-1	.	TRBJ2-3	CASSLAVSAVPTTDTQYF	TGCGCCAGCAGCTTGGCTGTTTCGGCAGTTCCTACCACAGATACGCAGTATTTT
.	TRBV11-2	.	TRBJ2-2	CASSLVDAFIPGELFF	TGTGCCAGCAGCTTAGTTGATGCTTTTATTCCCGGGGAGCTGTTTTTT
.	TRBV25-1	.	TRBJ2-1	CASSDRPRTAQLYNEQFF	TGTGCCAGCAGTGACCGCCCGAGGACGGCGCAGTTATACAATGAGCAGTTCTTC
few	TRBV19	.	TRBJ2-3	CASLRDSTDTQYF	TGTGCCAGCCTCCGGGACAGCACAGATACGCAGTATTTT
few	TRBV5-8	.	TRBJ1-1	CASSSGTLGLVAFF	TGTGCCAGCAGCTCCGGGACCCTTGGATTGGTGGCTTTCTTT
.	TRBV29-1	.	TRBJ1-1	CSVEASSQFEAFF	TGCAGCGTTGAGGCCTCCAGCCAATTCGAAGCTTTCTTT
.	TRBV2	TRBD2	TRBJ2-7	CASSDQGLYYEQYF	TGTGCCAGCAGTGACCAGGGACTATACTACGAGCAGTACTTC
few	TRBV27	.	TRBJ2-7	CASFGRKYEQYF	TGTGCCAGCTTCGGACGGAAGTACGAGCAGTACTTC
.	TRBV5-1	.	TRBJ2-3	CASSLLPLAYSTDTQYF	TGCGCCAGCAGCCTTTTGCCGCTAGCGTATAGCACAGATACGCAGTATTTT
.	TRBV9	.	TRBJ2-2	CASSFGGTGELFF	TGTGCCAGCAGCTTCGGAGGCACCGGGGAGCTGTTTTTT
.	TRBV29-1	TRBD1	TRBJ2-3	CSVAARQGHGDTQYF	TGCAGCGTTGCAGCCCGACAGGGGCACGGAGATACGCAGTATTTT
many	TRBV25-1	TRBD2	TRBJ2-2	CATGGLGNTGELFF	TGTGCTACGGGAGGTCTAGGGAACACCGGGGAGCTGTTTTTT
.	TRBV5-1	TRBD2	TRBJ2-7	CASSLAGGLAGVEQYF	TGCGCCAGCAGCTTGGCCGGGGGACTAGCGGGAGTCGAGCAGTACTTC
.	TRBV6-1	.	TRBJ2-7	CASSEPGRVWRYF	TGTGCCAGCAGTGAGCCGGGACGAGTTTGGCGGTACTTC
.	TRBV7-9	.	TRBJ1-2	CASSLGDGYTF	TGTGCCAGCAGCTTAGGGGACGGCTACACCTTC
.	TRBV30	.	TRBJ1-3	CAWSTGNTIYF	TGTGCCTGGAGTACTGGAAACACCATATATTTT
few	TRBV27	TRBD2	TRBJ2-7	CASSEASGSIYEQYF	TGTGCCAGCAGTGAGGCTAGCGGGTCAATCTACGAGCAGTACTTC
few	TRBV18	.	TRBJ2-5	CASSPSYTSETQYF	TGTGCCAGCTCACCCTCCTATACCTCCGAGACCCAGTACTTC
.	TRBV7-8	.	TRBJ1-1	CASSSAGRPEAFF	TGTGCCAGCTCGTCGGCAGGGAGGCCTGAAGCTTTCTTT
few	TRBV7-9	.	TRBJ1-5	CASSPGEEGSNQPQHF	TGTGCCAGCAGCCCCGGTGAGGAGGGTAGCAATCAGCCCCAGCATTTT
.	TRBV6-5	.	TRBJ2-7	CASSEQVYYEQYF	TGTGCCAGCAGTGAACAGGTTTACTACGAGCAGTACTTC
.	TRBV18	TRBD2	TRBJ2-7	CASSPRTSVAWEQYF	TGTGCCAGCTCACCAAGGACTAGCGTCGCCTGGGAGCAGTACTTC
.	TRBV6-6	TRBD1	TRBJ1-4	CASSYPTGGHEKLFF	TGTGCCAGCAGTTACCCGACAGGGGGACATGAAAAACTGTTTTTT
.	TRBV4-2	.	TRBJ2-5	CASSLYYGETIGQETQYF	TGTGCCAGCAGCCTCTATTATGGCGAGACCATTGGACAAGAGACCCAGTACTTC
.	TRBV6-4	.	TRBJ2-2	CASSDSFTGKAGELFF	TGTGCCAGCAGTGACTCTTTCACAGGAAAGGCCGGGGAGCTGTTTTTT
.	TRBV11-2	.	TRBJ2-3	CASRPGPSTDTQYF	TGTGCCAGCAGACCAGGCCCTAGCACAGATACGCAGTATTTT
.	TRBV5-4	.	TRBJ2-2	CASSLDQNTGELFF	TGTGCCAGCAGCTTGGACCAGAACACCGGGGAGCTGTTTTTT
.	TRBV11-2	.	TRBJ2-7	CASSFRRTGLYEQYF	TGTGCCAGCAGCTTCCGGAGAACGGGGTTATACGAGCAGTACTTC
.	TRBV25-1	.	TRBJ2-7	CASSEGHTYEQYF	TGTGCCAGCAGTGAAGGCCATACCTACGAGCAGTACTTC
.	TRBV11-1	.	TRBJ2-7	CASSSIRGREQYF	TGTGCCAGCAGCTCAATTAGGGGTCGGGAGCAGTACTTC
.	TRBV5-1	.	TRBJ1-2	CASRDLNSYGYTF	TGCGCCAGCAGGGACCTCAACTCCTATGGCTACACCTTC
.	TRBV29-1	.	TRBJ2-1	CSVDLTEGGELSVNEQFF	TGCAGCGTTGATTTAACAGAGGGCGGCGAGCTTAGTGTAAATGAGCAGTTCTTC
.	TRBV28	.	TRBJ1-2	CASSLRLLEGYTF	TGTGCCAGCAGTTTAAGGCTGCTCGAGGGCTACACCTTC
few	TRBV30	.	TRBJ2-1	CVLGAGAEQFF	TGTGTGTTGGGGGCGGGAGCTGAGCAGTTCTTC
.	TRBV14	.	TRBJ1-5	CASSSGGLDQPQHF	TGTGCCAGCAGCTCGGGGGGATTAGATCAGCCCCAGCATTTT
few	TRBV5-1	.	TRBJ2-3	CASSLDGRRNTQYF	TGCGCCAGCAGCTTGGATGGCCGGCGGAATACGCAGTATTTT
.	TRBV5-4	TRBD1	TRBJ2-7	CASSGGTGLEQYF	TGTGCCAGCAGCGGAGGGACAGGTCTCGAGCAGTACTTC
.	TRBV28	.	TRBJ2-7	CASSSPGKKLNEQYF	TGTGCCAGCAGTTCTCCAGGGAAAAAACTGAACGAGCAGTACTTC
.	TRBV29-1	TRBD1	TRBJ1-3	CSGATGTGNTIYF	TGCAGCGGTGCGACAGGGACTGGAAACACCATATATTTT
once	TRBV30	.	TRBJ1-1	CAWSVLWQNTEAFF	TGTGCCTGGAGTGTATTGTGGCAGAACACTGAAGCTTTCTTT
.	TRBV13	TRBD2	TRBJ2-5	CASSLASSGLRGEETQYF	TGTGCCAGCAGCTTGGCCTCTAGCGGTCTCAGAGGGGAAGAGACCCAGTACTTC
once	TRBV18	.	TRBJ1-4	CASSPRRDAFEKLFF	TGTGCCAGCTCACCACGACGGGACGCATTTGAAAAACTGTTTTTT
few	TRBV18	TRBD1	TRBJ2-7	CASSPGQPYEQYF	TGTGCCAGCTCACCGGGACAGCCCTACGAGCAGTACTTC
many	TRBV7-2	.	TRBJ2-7	CASSWQGGDYEQYF	TGTGCCAGCAGCTGGCAGGGTGGGGACTACGAGCAGTACTTC
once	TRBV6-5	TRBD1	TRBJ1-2	CASSPRGQGDGYTF	TGTGCCAGCAGTCCTAGAGGACAGGGTGATGGCTACACCTTC
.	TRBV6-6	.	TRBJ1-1	CASSYLSEGEEAFF	TGTGCCAGCAGTTACTTATCTGAAGGAGAAGAAGCTTTCTTT
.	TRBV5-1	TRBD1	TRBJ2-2	CASSARPGQGRTGELFF	TGCGCCAGCAGCGCGAGGCCGGGACAGGGAAGGACCGGGGAGCTGTTTTTT
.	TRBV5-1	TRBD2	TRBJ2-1	CASSLTSGSYNEQFF	TGCGCCAGCAGCTTGACTAGCGGGTCGTACAATGAGCAGTTCTTC
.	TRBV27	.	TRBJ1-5	CASSFGPYQPQHF	TGTGCCAGCAGTTTCGGACCCTATCAGCCCCAGCATTTT
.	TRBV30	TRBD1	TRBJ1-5	CAWERQGIGNQPQHF	TGTGCCTGGGAGAGACAGGGCATCGGCAATCAGCCCCAGCATTTT
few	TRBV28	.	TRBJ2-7	CASSPGDGFDSYEQYF	TGTGCCAGCAGTCCTGGGGACGGTTTTGATTCCTACGAGCAGTACTTC
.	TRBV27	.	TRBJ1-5	CASSLFGRDSNQPQHF	TGTGCCAGCAGTTTATTTGGCCGCGATAGCAATCAGCCCCAGCATTTT
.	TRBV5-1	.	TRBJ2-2	CASSLEGPGGGELFF	TGCGCCAGCAGCTTGGAAGGACCAGGCGGCGGGGAGCTGTTTTTT
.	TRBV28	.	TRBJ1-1	CASRMVGSLNTEAFF	TGTGCCAGCAGGATGGTCGGTTCGCTGAACACTGAAGCTTTCTTT
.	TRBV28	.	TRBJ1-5	CASSLAGRSNQPQHF	TGTGCCAGCAGTTTGGCAGGGAGGAGCAATCAGCCCCAGCATTTT
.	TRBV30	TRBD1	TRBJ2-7	CAWTRQGYEQYF	TGTGCCTGGACGAGACAGGGGTACGAGCAGTACTTC
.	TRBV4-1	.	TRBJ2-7	CASSPEGGQWYEQYF	TGCGCCAGCAGCCCCGAGGGGGGGCAATGGTACGAGCAGTACTTC
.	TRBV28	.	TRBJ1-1	CASRLGRLGTEAFF	TGTGCCAGCAGACTGGGGAGACTCGGCACTGAAGCTTTCTTT
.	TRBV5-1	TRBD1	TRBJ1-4	CASSSTGAPNEKLFF	TGCGCCAGCAGCTCCACAGGGGCCCCGAATGAAAAACTGTTTTTT